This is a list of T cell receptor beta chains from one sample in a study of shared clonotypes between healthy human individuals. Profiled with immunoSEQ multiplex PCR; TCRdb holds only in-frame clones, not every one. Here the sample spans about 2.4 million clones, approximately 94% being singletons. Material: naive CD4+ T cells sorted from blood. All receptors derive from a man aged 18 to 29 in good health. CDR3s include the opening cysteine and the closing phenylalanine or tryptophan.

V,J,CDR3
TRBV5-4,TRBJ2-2,CASSPTAGANTGELFF
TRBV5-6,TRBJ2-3,CASSFTHTADTQYF
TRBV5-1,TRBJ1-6,CASSLANQGPGSPLHF
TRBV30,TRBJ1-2,CAWSGLPNGYTF
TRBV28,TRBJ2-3,CASSSSGGRETDTQYF
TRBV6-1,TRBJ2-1,CASSPSNEQFF
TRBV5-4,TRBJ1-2,CASSLGDYGYTF
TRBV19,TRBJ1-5,CASSIDRANQPQHF
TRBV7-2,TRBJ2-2,CASSQSVGQGAAGELFF
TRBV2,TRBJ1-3,CASSPLDNSGNTIYF
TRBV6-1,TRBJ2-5,CATRWGPEETQYF
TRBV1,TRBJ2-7,CTSSQDGLASSSYEQYF
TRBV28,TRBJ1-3,CATLGVPSGNTIYF
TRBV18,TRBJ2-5,CASSPGFQETQYF
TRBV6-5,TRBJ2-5,CASRTSALGRETQYF
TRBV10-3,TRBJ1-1,CAISESSGPTEAFF
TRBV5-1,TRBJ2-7,CASNSGTTYEQYF
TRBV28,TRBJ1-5,CASSFGTANQPQHF
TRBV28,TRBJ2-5,CASSSLETQYF
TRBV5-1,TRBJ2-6,CASSFNGLRLSGANVLTF
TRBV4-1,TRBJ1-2,CASSQTGTESNYGYTF
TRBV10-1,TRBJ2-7,CASSADRRGEQYF
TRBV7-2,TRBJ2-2,CASSLAPTSGKVRELFF